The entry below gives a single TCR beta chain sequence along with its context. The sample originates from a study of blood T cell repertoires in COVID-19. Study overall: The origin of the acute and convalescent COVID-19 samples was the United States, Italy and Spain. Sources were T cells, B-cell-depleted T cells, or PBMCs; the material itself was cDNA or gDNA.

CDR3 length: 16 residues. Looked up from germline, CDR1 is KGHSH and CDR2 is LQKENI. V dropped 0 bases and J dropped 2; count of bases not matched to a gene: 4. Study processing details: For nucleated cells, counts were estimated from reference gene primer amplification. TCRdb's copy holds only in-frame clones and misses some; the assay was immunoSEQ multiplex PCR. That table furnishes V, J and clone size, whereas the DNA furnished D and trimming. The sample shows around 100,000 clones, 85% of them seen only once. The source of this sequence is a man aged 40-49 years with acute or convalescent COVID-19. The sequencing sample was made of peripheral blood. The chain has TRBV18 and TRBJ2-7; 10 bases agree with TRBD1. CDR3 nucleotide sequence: TGTGCCAGCTCACCACCGGGGGACAGGGGAACCTACGAGCAGTACTTC. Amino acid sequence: CASSPPGDRGTYEQYF.